A selection of T cell receptor beta chains follows, all from one sample in a study of T-cell memory formation after mild COVID-19. TCRdb re-analysed the 5' RACE reads in MiXCR, keeping a single row per CDR3 protein. The sample holds 500,000 to 600,000 distinct CDR3 sequences; 15% to 20% are singletons and the top ten take around 11%. Source material: PBMCs or a T cell subset sorted from them (not recorded which). Receptors originate from an adult woman who had mild COVID-19 (a few samples of this study predate the infection). Cell type and time point are not known. Each CDR3 is given with its conserved first and last residue. The order of the fields is D gene, V gene, clone size, J gene, CDR3 protein, CDR3 DNA. D genes are given only for firm matches. Clone size is not always given. Where it is, it says once, few, many or a class for expanded clones.

d_gene: NA
v_gene: TRBV9
abundance: NA
j_gene: TRBJ2-2
CDR3aa: CASSVSDRNTGELFF
CDR3nt: TGTGCCAGCAGCGTCTCGGACAGGAACACCGGGGAGCTGTTTTTT

d_gene: NA
v_gene: TRBV5-6
abundance: few
j_gene: TRBJ1-5
CDR3aa: CASSLDGGGGLEPQHF
CDR3nt: TGTGCCAGCAGCTTGGATGGTGGGGGGGGCTTGGAGCCCCAGCATTTT

d_gene: NA
v_gene: TRBV12-3/TRBV12-4
abundance: NA
j_gene: TRBJ2-7
CDR3aa: CASSLTDSYEQYF
CDR3nt: TGTGCCAGCAGCCTGACAGATTCCTACGAGCAGTACTTC

d_gene: TRBD1
v_gene: TRBV5-1
abundance: few
j_gene: TRBJ1-1
CDR3aa: CASTQGVGATEAFF
CDR3nt: TGCGCCAGCACCCAGGGGGTTGGGGCCACTGAAGCTTTCTTT

d_gene: NA
v_gene: TRBV5-1
abundance: many
j_gene: TRBJ1-1
CDR3aa: CASSLQGDTEAFF
CDR3nt: TGCGCCAGCAGCTTACAGGGAGACACTGAAGCTTTCTTT

d_gene: TRBD1
v_gene: TRBV12-3/TRBV12-4
abundance: few
j_gene: TRBJ1-2
CDR3aa: CASSLGGTGSGYTF
CDR3nt: TGTGCCAGCAGTTTAGGGGGGACAGGATCCGGCTACACCTTC

d_gene: NA
v_gene: TRBV3-1
abundance: NA
j_gene: TRBJ2-7
CDR3aa: CASSQRGVPSSYEQYF
CDR3nt: TGTGCCAGCAGCCAAAGGGGAGTACCGAGCTCCTACGAGCAGTACTTC

d_gene: NA
v_gene: TRBV25-1
abundance: few
j_gene: TRBJ2-5
CDR3aa: CASREGSETQYF
CDR3nt: TGTGCCAGCAGGGAGGGATCAGAGACCCAGTACTTC

d_gene: NA
v_gene: TRBV6-5
abundance: few
j_gene: TRBJ2-7
CDR3aa: CASSYSQRSSYEQYF
CDR3nt: TGTGCCAGCAGTTACTCACAGCGGAGCTCCTACGAGCAGTACTTC

d_gene: TRBD1
v_gene: TRBV6-6
abundance: NA
j_gene: TRBJ1-1
CDR3aa: CASSYGGTGGTEAFF
CDR3nt: TGTGCCAGCAGTTACGGCGGGACAGGGGGCACTGAAGCTTTCTTT

d_gene: NA
v_gene: TRBV12-3/TRBV12-4
abundance: few
j_gene: TRBJ1-1
CDR3aa: CASSGHSRREAFF
CDR3nt: TGTGCCAGCTCGGGTCACTCTCGACGGGAAGCTTTCTTT

d_gene: NA
v_gene: TRBV12-3/TRBV12-4
abundance: few
j_gene: TRBJ1-1
CDR3aa: CASSTLAGRGHTEAFF
CDR3nt: TGTGCCAGCAGCACTCTTGCTGGCAGGGGTCACACTGAAGCTTTCTTT

d_gene: TRBD1
v_gene: TRBV27
abundance: NA
j_gene: TRBJ2-5
CDR3aa: CASSSGTGGRGGTQYF
CDR3nt: TGTGCCAGCAGTTCCGGGACAGGGGGTCGAGGGGGGACCCAGTACTTC

d_gene: TRBD1
v_gene: TRBV7-9
abundance: once
j_gene: TRBJ2-1
CDR3aa: CASSSRQGPRNNEQFF
CDR3nt: TGTGCCAGCAGCTCTCGACAGGGACCCCGAAACAATGAGCAGTTCTTC

d_gene: NA
v_gene: TRBV6-5
abundance: NA
j_gene: TRBJ2-7
CDR3aa: CASSRTGLGEQYF
CDR3nt: TGTGCCAGCAGTCGGACTGGCTTGGGCGAGCAGTACTTC

d_gene: NA
v_gene: TRBV14
abundance: few
j_gene: TRBJ2-7
CDR3aa: CASSQGGREYLF
CDR3nt: TGTGCCAGCAGCCAAGGTGGACGGGAGTATCTCTTC

d_gene: NA
v_gene: TRBV7-2
abundance: NA
j_gene: TRBJ2-6
CDR3aa: CASTDQISGANVLTF
CDR3nt: TGTGCCAGCACCGACCAGATCTCTGGGGCCAACGTCCTGACTTTC

d_gene: NA
v_gene: TRBV14
abundance: NA
j_gene: TRBJ2-1
CDR3aa: CASSQDLTRNEQFF
CDR3nt: TGTGCCAGCAGCCAAGATCTAACTAGAAATGAGCAGTTCTTC

d_gene: NA
v_gene: TRBV4-1
abundance: few
j_gene: TRBJ1-4
CDR3aa: CASSQDLKLRGKLFF
CDR3nt: TGCGCCAGCAGCCAAGATTTGAAGCTACGGGGAAAACTGTTTTTT

d_gene: TRBD1
v_gene: TRBV27
abundance: few
j_gene: TRBJ2-6
CDR3aa: CASSDGQDNVPRGSGANVLTF
CDR3nt: TGTGCCAGCAGTGATGGACAGGATAATGTCCCCCGGGGCTCTGGGGCCAACGTCCTGACTTTC

d_gene: NA
v_gene: TRBV24-1
abundance: few
j_gene: TRBJ2-3
CDR3aa: CATSYVEHGTDTQYF
CDR3nt: TGTGCCACCTCCTACGTGGAGCATGGCACAGATACGCAGTATTTT

d_gene: NA
v_gene: TRBV3-1
abundance: many
j_gene: TRBJ2-4
CDR3aa: CASSQDLAKNIQYF
CDR3nt: TGTGCCAGCAGCCAAGATCTAGCCAAAAACATTCAGTACTTC

d_gene: TRBD1
v_gene: TRBV5-1
abundance: NA
j_gene: TRBJ2-1
CDR3aa: CASSLATGTGHNEQFF
CDR3nt: TGCGCCAGCAGCTTGGCAACCGGGACAGGACACAATGAGCAGTTCTTC